Listed below are T cell receptor beta chains from one sample, sequenced in a study of T cells in Graves' hyperthyroidism and ophthalmopathy. Each CDR3 protein gets one entry after TCRdb re-called the multiplex PCR reads with MiXCR. This sample has 650,000 to 750,000 distinct CDR3 sequences, with about 15% found just once. Sequenced material: blood. Receptors were obtained from a woman aged 18-29 years with Graves' hyperthyroidism. Each CDR3 is given with its conserved first and last residue. The order of the fields is V gene, J gene, clone size, D gene, CDR3 DNA, CDR3 protein. A D gene is named only where the DNA matches it firmly. Where a row states a size, it is once, few, many or the class of an expanded clone; other rows omit it.

>TRBV30|TRBJ1-1|many|.
TGTGCCTGGAGGTACAGGGAAAACACTGAAGCTTTCTTT
CAWRYRENTEAFF
>TRBV11-2|TRBJ2-7|many|TRBD1
TGTGCCAGCAGTGCTACCCGGGACAGAACTGGGGAGCAGTACTTC
CASSATRDRTGEQYF
>TRBV6-1|TRBJ2-1|many|.
TGTGCCAGCCAATCGGGTAGCTCCTACAATGAGCAGTTCTTC
CASQSGSSYNEQFF
>TRBV11-2|TRBJ2-1|many|TRBD1
TGTGCCAGCAGCTTCCGACAGGGTGGCTACAATGAGCAGTTCTTC
CASSFRQGGYNEQFF
>TRBV12-3/TRBV12-4|TRBJ2-2|.|TRBD2
TGTGCCAGCAGTTTTCCTAGCGGCCAGTCGAACACCGGGGAGCTGTTTTTT
CASSFPSGQSNTGELFF
>TRBV27|TRBJ2-7|.|TRBD1
TGTGCCAGCGCGGCCAGGGGGTTTAGCGAGCAGTACTTC
CASAARGFSEQYF
>TRBV7-2|TRBJ2-7|few|.
TGTGCCAGCAGCTCCCACCGCTGGGGGGAGGTACTAGGCGAGCAGTACTTC
CASSSHRWGEVLGEQYF
>TRBV6-5|TRBJ2-7|.|.
TGTGCCAGCAGTTACTGGATCCCGACAGCCGACTACGAGCAGTGCTTC
CASSYWIPTADYEQCF
>TRBV14|TRBJ2-1|many|TRBD1
TGTGCCAGCAGCAGGAGCCCGATGACAGGGGTCGACTACAATGAGCAGTTCTTC
CASSRSPMTGVDYNEQFF
>TRBV20-1|TRBJ1-5|.|TRBD1
TGCAGTGCTATCGACGACAGGGGGAACAATCAGCCCCAGCATTTT
CSAIDDRGNNQPQHF
>TRBV20-1|TRBJ2-5|.|.
TGCAGTGCTAGTTTAGGGGAGGAGACCCAGTACTTC
CSASLGEETQYF
>TRBV18|TRBJ1-1|many|.
TGTGCCAGCTCCCCCGTGGCAGGGGAGACTGAAGCTTTCTTT
CASSPVAGETEAFF
>TRBV6-6|TRBJ1-4|.|TRBD1
TGTGCCAGCAGTTACTCCGACAGGGACCCTGAAAAACTGTTTTTT
CASSYSDRDPEKLFF
>TRBV24-1|TRBJ2-1|many|.
TGTGCCACCAGTGAGGGGTCCTACAATGAGCAGTTCTTC
CATSEGSYNEQFF
>TRBV7-2|TRBJ2-1|few|TRBD2
TGTGCCAGCAGCTTCATTCTAGCGGGCTCCTACAATGAGCAGTTCTTC
CASSFILAGSYNEQFF
>TRBV28|TRBJ2-1|.|.
TGTGCCAGCCTCTTAAACGGAAATGAGCAGTTCTTC
CASLLNGNEQFF
>TRBV6-2/TRBV6-3|TRBJ2-1|few|TRBD1
TGTGCCAGCAGTTACTCGACAGGGGAGCAGTTCTTC
CASSYSTGEQFF
>TRBV12-3/TRBV12-4|TRBJ2-1|many|TRBD2
TGTGCCAGCAGTTCCGGGACTAGGAGGTACAATGAGCAGTTCTTC
CASSSGTRRYNEQFF
>TRBV18|TRBJ2-4|.|.
TGTGCCAGCTCACTCGGAGGCCTCTCCACCGAGTACTTC
CASSLGGLSTEYF
>TRBV12-3/TRBV12-4|TRBJ2-3|many|.
TGTGCCAGCAGTTTCCGTGTTGAGAGAGATACGCAGTATTTT
CASSFRVERDTQYF
>TRBV6-1|TRBJ2-1|.|.
TGTGCCAGCATTGGACTTAGTGGGGACAATGAGCAGTTCTTC
CASIGLSGDNEQFF
>TRBV30|TRBJ1-1|many|.
TGTGCCTGGAGTGGAGGGAACACTGAAGCTTTCTTT
CAWSGGNTEAFF
>TRBV2|TRBJ1-5|few|.
TGTGCCAGCAGTGAAAGGGGAGGCAGGAAGAGCAATCAGCCCCAGCATTTT
CASSERGGRKSNQPQHF
>TRBV10-3|TRBJ2-7|.|.
TGTGCCATCGATGACGGGAGCCCCTACGAGCAGTACTTC
CAIDDGSPYEQYF
>TRBV28|TRBJ2-7|many|.
TGTGCCTGCAGTTCACCCCGACTGATTAAGAGCTACGAGCAGTACTTC
CACSSPRLIKSYEQYF
>TRBV5-8|TRBJ1-1|.|.
TGTGCCAGCAGCCCCCGGATCGCGCTTTGGCCTGAAGCTTTCTTT
CASSPRIALWPEAFF
>TRBV3-1|TRBJ2-2|many|.
TGTGCCAGCAGCTGGGGGGTGAACACCGGGGAGCTGTTTTTT
CASSWGVNTGELFF
>TRBV6-2/TRBV6-3|TRBJ1-1|many|.
TGTGCCAGCAGGCCATTTTTGAACACTGAAGCTTTCTTT
CASRPFLNTEAFF
>TRBV7-2|TRBJ2-5|many|.
TGTGCCAGCAGCTTGGGGGGAGGGGGTCGGGAGACCCAGTACTTC
CASSLGGGGRETQYF
>TRBV2|TRBJ2-1|many|.
TGTGCCAGCAGTGAAAAAGGGGTCAGGGGCAATGAGCAGTTCTTC
CASSEKGVRGNEQFF
>TRBV4-1|TRBJ2-2|.|TRBD2
TGCGCCAGCAGCCATGGACTAGCGGGACTCACCGGGGAGCTGTTTTTT
CASSHGLAGLTGELFF
>TRBV6-1|TRBJ2-2|many|.
TGTGCCAGCAAAACCTTCGGGGATAAGAACACCGGGGAGCTGTTTTTT
CASKTFGDKNTGELFF
>TRBV10-1|TRBJ2-5|.|TRBD2
TGCGCCAGCAGTATCGGGACTAGCGGGTACCACCAAGAGACCCAGTACTTC
CASSIGTSGYHQETQYF
>TRBV29-1|TRBJ1-2|.|.
TGCAGCGCCCATGAAGAGGGGGGGAAGCAGGGCTACACCTTC
CSAHEEGGKQGYTF
>TRBV6-1|TRBJ2-1|few|TRBD1
TGTGCCAGCGGACTCTCCGGGACAGATGACAATGAGCAGTTCTTC
CASGLSGTDDNEQFF
>TRBV2|TRBJ2-1|few|.
TGTGCCACCCAAGGGGACTTGTCCTACAATGAGCAGTTCTTC
CATQGDLSYNEQFF
>TRBV5-1|TRBJ2-3|many|TRBD1
TGCGCCAGCAGCCCAGGACAGGGAGATACGCAGTATTTT
CASSPGQGDTQYF
>TRBV13|TRBJ2-4|many|.
TGTGCCAGCAGCTTCTTCACATCCAAAAACATTCAGTACTTC
CASSFFTSKNIQYF
>TRBV7-3|TRBJ2-7|.|.
TGTGCCAGCAGCCCTGATTGCGAGCAGTACTTC
CASSPDCEQYF
>TRBV29-1|TRBJ1-2|.|.
TGCAGCGTAAGTGTTGGAGCTGCCCGGTACTACACCTTC
CSVSVGAARYYTF
>TRBV28|TRBJ1-5|once|.
TGTGCCAGCAGTTTATTAGGCAAATATCAGCCCCAGCATTTT
CASSLLGKYQPQHF
>TRBV28|TRBJ1-5|many|TRBD1
TGTGCCAGCAGTTTATGGCTTCGGACAGGCTACTTCAATCAGCCCCAGCATTTT
CASSLWLRTGYFNQPQHF
>TRBV28|TRBJ2-7|many|TRBD2
TGTGCCAGCAGTTTGCTGACTAGCGCATCCTACGAGCAGTACTTC
CASSLLTSASYEQYF
>TRBV7-2|TRBJ2-2|many|.
TGTGCCAGCAGCGCTCAACAGGGTTGGGCCGGGGAGCTGTTTTTT
CASSAQQGWAGELFF
>TRBV6-2/TRBV6-3|TRBJ1-1|.|.
TGTGCCAGCAGCGGGCAGGGCAGGGAACCTGCAGCTTTCTTT
CASSGQGREPAAFF
>TRBV2|TRBJ1-1|.|.
TGTGCCAGAAAACCGAACGACAGACAAGAGGGGGAAGTTTTCTTT
CARKPNDRQEGEVFF
>TRBV5-8|TRBJ1-5|.|TRBD1
TGTGCCAGCAGCGGCTACAGGGGATTGTTGAGCAATCAGCCCCAGCATTTT
CASSGYRGLLSNQPQHF